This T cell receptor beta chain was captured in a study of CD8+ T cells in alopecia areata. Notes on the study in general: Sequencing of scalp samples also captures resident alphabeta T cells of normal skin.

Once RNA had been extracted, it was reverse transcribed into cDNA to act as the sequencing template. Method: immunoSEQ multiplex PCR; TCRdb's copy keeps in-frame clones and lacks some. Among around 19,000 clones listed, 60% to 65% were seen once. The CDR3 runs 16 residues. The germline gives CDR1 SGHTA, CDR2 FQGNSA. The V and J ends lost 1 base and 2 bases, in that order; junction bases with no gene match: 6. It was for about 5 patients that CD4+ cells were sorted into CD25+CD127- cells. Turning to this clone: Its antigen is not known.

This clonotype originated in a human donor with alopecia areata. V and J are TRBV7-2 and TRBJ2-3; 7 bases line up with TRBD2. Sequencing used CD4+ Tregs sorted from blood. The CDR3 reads CASSLGGGLYTDTQYF. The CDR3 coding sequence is TGTGCCAGCAGCTTAGGGGGGGGACTGTACACAGATACGCAGTATTTT.